The 14 T cell receptor beta chains below were found in one sample sequenced in a study of neoadjuvant anti-PD-1 for oral cavity cancer. TCRdb keeps only in-frame clones here, not all; method: immunoSEQ multiplex PCR. Seen here are roughly 40,000 clones, approximately 80% observed once, and the top ten hold 4.8%. Stated time point: after neoadjuvant nivolumab, at surgical resection. The sequenced sample was PBMCs, obtained after nivolumab (anti-PD-1) treatment. The receptors originated from a person between 40 and 80 years old with oral cavity squamous cell carcinoma.

The J gene is TRBJ1-1, the V gene TRBV19; D remains unclear. CDR3 size: 17 residues. Germline V gene data show CDR1 as LNHDA and CDR2 as SQIVND (reference sequence). V was shortened by 0 bases and J by 5 bases, with 19 bases between the two germline ends. The CDR3 loop reads CASSIDRMGPTGTEAFF. Here the CDR3 DNA reads TGTGCCAGTAGTATAGATCGGATGGGTCCCACCGGGACTGAAGCTTTCTTT. Looking up the rest from reference TRBV19 and TRBJ1-1 gives the full variable domain: DGGITQSPKYLFRKEGQNVTLSCEQNLNHDAMYWYRQDPGQGLRLIYYSQIVNDFQKGDIAEGYSVSREKKESFPLTVTSAQKNPTAFYLCASSIDRMGPTGTEAFFGQGTRLTVV.

This clone is medium-sized by share. This chain uses TRBV28 with TRBJ1-1; TRBD1 matches 7 bases. Trimming took 1 base from V and 0 from J; bases not matched to a gene: 8. Germline V gives CDR1 MDHEN, CDR2 SYDVKM. The CDR3 covers 17 residues. The CDR3 protein is CASSLSLGGGLNTEAFF. The CDR3, as DNA: TGTGCCAGCAGTTTATCCTTAGGGGGCGGACTGAACACTGAAGCTTTCTTT.

Only a few counts were recorded for this clone. The rearrangement joins TRBV9 to TRBJ2-1; TRBD2 matches 10 bases. Trimming cost V 2 bases and J 0 bases; bases outside gene matches: 5. The CDR3 extends over 17 amino acids. The germline V gene has CDR1 SGDLS and CDR2 YYNGEE. In nucleotides, the CDR3 is TGTGCCAGCAGCGTCGAATTAGCGGGGGGCTCCTACAATGAGCAGTTCTTC. It translates to CASSVELAGGSYNEQFF.

The chain employs TRBV5-1 and TRBJ2-7; D may correspond to TRBD1 or TRBD2 (6 bases each). The V end lost 2 bases, the J end lost 6 bases, and 9 bases lay between the germline ends. This CDR3 region has 12 residues. Looked up from germline, CDR1 is SGHRS and CDR2 is YFSETQ. CDR3 residues: CASSFGGGEQYF. In DNA form, the CDR3 reads TGCGCCAGCAGCTTCGGGGGCGGCGAGCAGTACTTC.

This clone was observed a few times. The chain recombines TRBV2 with TRBJ2-4, with D possibly called TRBD1 or TRBD2 (5 bases each). The CDR3 is made up of 14 amino acids. Germline-derived CDR1 and CDR2 are SNHLY and FYNNEI. V was shortened by 5 bases and J by 3 bases, with 11 bases between the two germline ends. The CDR3 DNA reads TGTGCCAGCAGTACCGGGGACGGCAAAAACATTCAGTACTTC. Amino acid sequence: CASSTGDGKNIQYF.

This clone was counted only a few times. The rearrangement uses TRBV6-1 and TRBJ2-5, with D unclear. This CDR3 has 13 amino acids. Germline values: CDR1 MNHNS, CDR2 SASEGT. Trimming shortened V by 1 base and J by 3 bases, and 6 bases separated the two germline ends. CDR3 DNA: TGTGCCAGCAGTGAAGGCAGAAAAGAGACCCAGTACTTC. This gives the protein CASSEGRKETQYF.

The chain carries TRBV7-9 and TRBJ1-3, with unresolved D. The CDR3 covers 17 residues. Germline lookup yields CDR1 SEHNR and CDR2 FQNEAQ (reference sequence). V lost 1 base and J lost 9, with 22 bases in between. The CDR3: CASSLVGSGAGSGTIYF. CDR3 sequence (DNA): TGTGCCAGCAGCTTAGTAGGTAGTGGCGCCGGGAGTGGCACCATATATTTT.

This clone turned up a few times. The chain combines TRBV5-1 with TRBJ2-2; perhaps TRBD1 as D (6 bases). The germline CDR1 and CDR2 sequences are SGHRS and YFSETQ. V gave up 5 bases and J gave up 4 bases, with 12 bases separating them. The CDR3 extends over 14 amino acids. CDR3 residues: CASREGVGTGELFF. The DNA for the CDR3 is TGCGCCAGCAGAGAGGGGGTAGGCACCGGGGAGCTGTTTTTT.

This chain joins TRBV21-1 and TRBJ1-6; the table's TRBD1 call for D was not verified on the DNA. TRBV21-1 is a known pseudogene. The CDR3 length is 15 residues. For the CDR3, the DNA is TGTGCCAGCAGCGCAAGGGACAGGGGTAATTCACCCCTCCACTTT. Its protein product is CASSARDRGNSPLHF.

This clone has just one count. The CDR3 protein is CASAGAPPADTQYF. In DNA, the CDR3 is TGTGCCAGCGCCGGTGCCCCACCGGCAGATACGCAGTATTTT. The chain carries TRBV28 and TRBJ2-3; D uncertain. In germline, CDR1 is MDHEN, CDR2 SYDVKM. Trimming pared 8 bases from V and 4 bases from J, leaving 16 bases between. This CDR3 has 14 amino acids.

A single count supports this clone. This sequence joins TRBV5-4 and TRBJ1-3; TRBD1 matches at 8 bases. From germline, CDR1 is SGHNT and CDR2 YYREEE (reference sequence). CDR3 size: 14 residues. Trimming at V came to 4 bases and at J to 4 bases, leaving 4 bases not matched to a gene. CDR3 in amino acids: CASSLGTGGNTIYF. Written as DNA, the CDR3 is TGTGCCAGCAGCCTCGGGACAGGAGGAAACACCATATATTTT.

CDR3 DNA: TGCAGCGTTGCACCAACTACTTATGGCTACACCTTC. Translating it yields CSVAPTTYGYTF. The gene calls are TRBV29-1 and TRBJ1-2; D is unclear. The V end lost 4 bases, the J end lost 5 bases, and 11 bases lay between the germline ends. The CDR3 loop spans 12 amino acids. Looked up from germline, CDR1 is SQVTM and CDR2 is ANQGSEA.

In DNA, the CDR3 is TGTGCCAGCAGTCAACGGGCCTCTTCTGAGCAGTACTTC. Amino acid sequence: CASSQRASSEQYF. J is TRBJ2-7 and V is TRBV27; D not resolved. Germline V lookup: CDR1 MNHEY, CDR2 SMNVEV (reference sequence). CDR3 length: 13 residues. Trimming pared 5 bases from V and 7 bases from J, leaving 15 bases between.

The V and J genes are TRBV5-1 and TRBJ1-2; TRBD1 matches 7 bases. The V gene's germline CDR1 is SGHRS and CDR2 YFSETQ. V lost 4 bases and J lost 3; bases outside the gene matches: 18. This CDR3 contains 18 residues. CDR3 loop: CASSIYRGSATGDYGYTF. The DNA of the CDR3 is TGCGCCAGCAGCATTTACAGGGGTTCGGCAACCGGGGACTATGGCTACACCTTC.